Listed below are T cell receptor beta chains from one sample, sequenced in a study of Ad26.COV2.S vaccination and SARS-CoV-2 variants. This table comes from immunoSEQ multiplex PCR, and its TCRdb copy is limited to in-frame clones, with some not included. The table has more than 300,000 clones, approximately 86% seen once. The sample here was peripheral blood, taken in a trial of Ad26.COV2.S vaccine versus placebo. These receptors came from a person aged 18-60 years who received the Ad26.COV2.S COVID-19 vaccine or a placebo. The CDR3 runs from the conserved cysteine through the conserved F or W.

v_call cdr3_aa
TRBV6-5 CASSTGQGVPYEQYF
TRBV5-1 CASSVNYRPRGDTQYF
TRBV14 CASSQIRYEQYF
TRBV5-1 CASSFGTGTDTQYF
TRBV30 CAWSHGGRFNEKLFF
TRBV11-2 CASSLEGLTGELFF
TRBV6-5 CASSYRAARTEAFF
TRBV4-2 CASSPTPSQGVSNQPQHF
TRBV5-1 CASSVTGGSYNEQFF
TRBV9 CASSSLDRDEQYF
TRBV9 CASSVAPGGRETQYF
TRBV6-5 CASTLTGKYTEAFF
TRBV6-5 CASASTQGIYGYTF
TRBV7-2 CASSFGLEGTDTQYF
TRBV6-5 CASRRLNTEAFF
TRBV15 CATSREYGDSYEQYF
TRBV7-8 CASSLGKPQGVATEAFF
TRBV6-5 CASSYSRPDYGYTF
TRBV19 CASDKPGTGYTGELFF
TRBV29-1 CSVIRGWELFF
TRBV6-5 CASRYGSLGEKLFF
TRBV7-2 CASSGSGLAGTSYEQYF
TRBV19 CASNRQGTSTEPQHF
TRBV5-1 CASSPGTGVISTDTQYF
TRBV18 CASSTRQETQYF
TRBV7-9 CASSFSVETQYF
TRBV19 CASRDLVGADTQYF
TRBV14 CASSLKRGLRDNEQFF
TRBV28 CASSSIFNSYEQYF
TRBV4-1 CASSLRTANQPQHF
TRBV7-9 CASSPENEQYF
TRBV9 CASNQGVLGHEQYF
TRBV29-1 CSTSGTGGYNEQFF
TRBV7-9 CASSFPGNTIYF
TRBV7-6 CASSLEWGTSSGELFF
TRBV11-3 CASSSRQGNEQFF
TRBV2 CASRSGGSQETQYF
TRBV4-1 CASSQRQGNRVGGYTF
TRBV2 CASNLQGSNTGELFF
TRBV4-2 CASSQRERGAGELFF
TRBV28 CASRSSQGTKYYNEQFF
TRBV7-8 CASSQLQWGAGDTQYF
TRBV7-6 CASSLTLKGFATNEKLFF